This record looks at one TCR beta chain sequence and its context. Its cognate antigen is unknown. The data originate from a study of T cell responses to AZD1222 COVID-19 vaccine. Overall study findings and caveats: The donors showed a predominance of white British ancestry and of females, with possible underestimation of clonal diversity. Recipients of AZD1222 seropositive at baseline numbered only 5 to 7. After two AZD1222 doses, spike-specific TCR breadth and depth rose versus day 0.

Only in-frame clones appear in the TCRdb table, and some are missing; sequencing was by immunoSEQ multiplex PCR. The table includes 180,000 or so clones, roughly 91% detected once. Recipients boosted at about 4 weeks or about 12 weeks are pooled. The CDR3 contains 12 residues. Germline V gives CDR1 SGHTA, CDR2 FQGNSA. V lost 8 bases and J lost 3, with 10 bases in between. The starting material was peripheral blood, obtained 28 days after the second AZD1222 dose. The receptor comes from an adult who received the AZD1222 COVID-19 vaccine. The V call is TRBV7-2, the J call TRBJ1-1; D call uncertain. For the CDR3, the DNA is TGTGCCAGCGGTCACTGGGACACTGAAGCTTTCTTT. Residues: CASGHWDTEAFF. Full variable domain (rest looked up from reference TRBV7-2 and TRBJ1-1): GAGVSQSPSNKVTEKGKDVELRCDPISGHTALYWYRQSLGQGLEFLIYFQGNSAPDKSGLPSDRFSAERTGGSVSTLTIQRTQQEDSAVYLCASGHWDTEAFFGQGTRLTVV.